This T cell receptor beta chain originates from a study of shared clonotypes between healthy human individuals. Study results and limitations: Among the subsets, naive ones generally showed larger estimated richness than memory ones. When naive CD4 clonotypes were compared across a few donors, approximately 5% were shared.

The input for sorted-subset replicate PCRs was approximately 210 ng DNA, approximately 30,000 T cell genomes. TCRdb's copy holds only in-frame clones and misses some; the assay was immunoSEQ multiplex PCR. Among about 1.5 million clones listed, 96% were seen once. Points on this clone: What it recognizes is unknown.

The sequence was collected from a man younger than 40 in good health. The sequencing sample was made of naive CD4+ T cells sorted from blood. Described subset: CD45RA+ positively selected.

The CDR3 reads CASRGEWRTEAFF. The CDR3 coding sequence is TGCGCCAGCAGGGGGGAATGGCGGACTGAAGCTTTCTTT. The chain joins TRBV5-1 to TRBJ1-1, with TRBD1 as a possible D gene (5 bases). V lost 5 bases to trimming and J lost 5 bases, with 13 bases between them. Germline CDR1 is SGHRS and CDR2 is YFSETQ. This CDR3 region has 13 residues.